Presented here are 16 T cell receptor beta chains from one specimen sequenced in a study of CD8 T cells in ankylosing spondylitis. MiXCR, run by TCRdb on the 5' RACE reads, gives a single entry per CDR3 protein. The sample shows 250,000 or so distinct CDR3 sequences, about 24% of them seen only once. The sample taken for sequencing was blood, either unsorted or a sorted T cell fraction (not recorded which). These receptors all stem from a male donor with ankylosing spondylitis or in good health (not recorded which).

The J gene is TRBJ1-5, the V gene TRBV18; 7 bases map to TRBD1. Germline CDR1 KGHSH, CDR2 LQKENI. This CDR3 spans 14 amino acids. The J segment lost 5 bases and the V segment lost 6 bases, leaving 7 bases of the junction unmatched. CDR3 sequence (DNA): TGTGCCAGCTCGGGGGACAGTGTTTATCAGCCCCAGCATTTT. This translates into CASSGDSVYQPQHF.

This clonotype was detected ten times or more. The rearrangement joins TRBV4-2 to TRBJ1-2; D is ambiguous. The CDR3 consists of 14 residues. CDR1 LGHNA and CDR2 YNFKEQ come from the germline V gene. V was cut by 0 bases and J by 8 bases, with 13 bases left in between. CDR3 nucleotides: TGTGCCAGCAGCCAAGATGCCCCCCCGGACGGCTACACCTTC. It encodes CASSQDAPPDGYTF.

There are many counts of this clonotype. The chain carries TRBV7-9 and TRBJ1-2; TRBD1 aligns across 8 bases. The V gene's germline CDR1 is SEHNR and CDR2 FQNEAQ (reference sequence). With 5 bases clipped from V and 7 bases from J, the junction kept 12 bases outside the gene matches. The CDR3 sequence is 15 residues long. The CDR3 sequence: CASSAPDRAIPGYTF. The DNA of the CDR3 is TGTGCCAGCAGCGCCCCGGACAGGGCAATCCCTGGCTACACCTTC.

This clonotype has more than one count but fewer than ten. The rearrangement uses TRBV20-1 and TRBJ2-5; possible D gene TRBD1, 5 bases. Germline CDR1 DFQATT, CDR2 SNEGSKA (reference sequence). There are 14 residues in the CDR3. Trimming took 5 bases from V and 5 from J, leaving 18 bases between them. The CDR3 DNA sequence: TGCAGTGCTCCACCTCCCAGGGCTCCGGAGACCCAGTACTTC. This sequence encodes CSAPPPRAPETQYF.

This clonotype was seen a few times. CDR3 in amino acids: CASSQGYAGARADTQYF. In DNA, the CDR3 is TGTGCCAGCAGCCAAGGGTATGCGGGGGCCAGGGCAGATACGCAGTATTTT. The chain employs TRBV14 and TRBJ2-3; D may be TRBD2 (7 bases). There are 17 residues in the CDR3. Trimming took 1 base from V and 4 from J, leaving 18 bases between them. Germline assignment: CDR1 SGHDN and CDR2 FVKESK.

This clonotype was detected many times. This sequence joins TRBV29-1 and TRBJ1-5; D is unclear. The CDR3 consists of 12 residues. Germline V gene data show CDR1 as SQVTM and CDR2 as ANQGSEA. The CDR3: CSVGQGNQPQHF. As DNA, the CDR3 is TGCAGTGTAGGGCAAGGCAATCAGCCCCAGCATTTT.

CDR3 in amino acids: CASSGEAGANVLTF. The CDR3 DNA reads TGTGCCAGCAGCGGCGAAGCTGGGGCCAACGTCCTGACTTTC. This chain uses TRBV5-5 with TRBJ2-6; no clear D gene. V gave up 4 bases and J gave up 2 bases, with 7 bases separating them. This CDR3 is 14 amino acids long. CDR1 is SGHKS and CDR2 is YYEKEE in the germline V gene (reference sequence).

The chain combines TRBV20-1 with TRBJ2-7, with D maybe TRBD1 (5 bases). The CDR3 totals 13 residues. Trimming cost V 6 bases and J 3 bases, with 15 bases left between them. In germline, CDR1 is DFQATT, CDR2 SNEGSKA (reference sequence). The CDR3 here is CSANGHNGYEQYF. CDR3 DNA: TGCAGTGCAAACGGACATAACGGCTACGAGCAGTACTTC.

The chain carries TRBV6-6 and TRBJ2-7, with D perhaps TRBD2 (6 bases). Trimming cost V 6 bases and J 5 bases, with 20 bases left between them. This CDR3 has 15 amino acids. In germline, CDR1 is MNHNY, CDR2 SVGAGI (reference sequence). For the CDR3, the DNA is TGTGCCAGCAGACCCCCAGAGGGACTGCGGGACGAGCAGTACTTC. As protein: CASRPPEGLRDEQYF.

The V call is TRBV15, the J call TRBJ2-5; D is uncertain. The CDR3 runs 14 residues. V lost 1 base and J lost 9, with 15 bases in between. The germline V gene has CDR1 LNHNV and CDR2 YYDKDF (reference sequence). The chain's CDR3 is CATSRGLPNSAQYF. DNA of the CDR3: TGTGCCACCAGCAGAGGCCTGCCGAATTCCGCCCAGTACTTC.

This clonotype was found many times. CDR3 coding DNA: TGTGCCAGCAGTGGGCCCGGGGATGAGCAGTTCTTC. Protein sequence: CASSGPGDEQFF. This sequence joins TRBV12-3 or TRBV12-4 and TRBJ2-1, with a tentative D call TRBD2 (5 bases). CDR3 length: 12 residues. V was trimmed by 5 bases and J by 8 bases, leaving 10 bases between them.

This rearrangement joins TRBV10-3 to TRBJ2-5, with 8 bases matching TRBD2. V trimming: 6 bases; J trimming: 4 bases; junction bases outside the gene matches: 10. From germline, CDR1 is ENHRY and CDR2 SYGVKD. This CDR3 has 15 amino acids. This chain's CDR3 is CAIRGTSSPRETQYF. The CDR3 DNA reads TGTGCCATCAGGGGGACTAGTTCTCCACGAGAGACCCAGTACTTC.

V usage is TRBV5-5 and J usage is TRBJ2-7; perhaps TRBD2 as D (5 bases). Germline CDR1 SGHKS, CDR2 YYEKEE (reference sequence). The V and J ends lost 3 bases and 0 bases respectively, with 13 bases between them. This CDR3 has 15 residues. This CDR3 reads CASSSIQTNSYEQYF. Here the CDR3 DNA reads TGTGCCAGCAGCTCGATCCAGACTAACTCCTACGAGCAGTACTTC.

This clonotype was observed many times. The rearrangement links TRBV20-1 to TRBJ1-1; 9 bases align to TRBD1. CDR3 length equals 16 residues. Trimming took 0 bases from V and 5 from J; bases not matched to a gene: 10. Germline CDR1 and CDR2: DFQATT and SNEGSKA (reference sequence). The CDR3 DNA reads as TGCAGTGCTAGAGATCTCCGACAGGGGACAGGGACTGAAGCTTTCTTT. It encodes CSARDLRQGTGTEAFF.

The chain couples TRBV20-1 to TRBJ2-1; TRBD2 matches at 11 bases. The CDR3 totals 13 residues. The germline gives CDR1 DFQATT, CDR2 SNEGSKA (reference sequence). After removal of 7 bases from V and 4 bases from J, the junction contained 3 bases not matched to a gene. CDR3 bases: TGCAGTGTACCTAGCGGGGGGTACAATGAGCAGTTCTTC. Translated: CSVPSGGYNEQFF.

The sample holds one count of this clonotype. V is TRBV5-1 and J is TRBJ2-6; D not resolved. Germline V CDR1 and CDR2: SGHRS, YFSETQ. This CDR3 region has 15 residues. Trimming took off 4 bases at V and 2 bases at J, with 10 bases between the two ends. The CDR3 nucleotides read TGCGCCAGCAGCCTTTTAGGGCCTGGGGCCAACGTCCTGACTTTC. Its protein is CASSLLGPGANVLTF.